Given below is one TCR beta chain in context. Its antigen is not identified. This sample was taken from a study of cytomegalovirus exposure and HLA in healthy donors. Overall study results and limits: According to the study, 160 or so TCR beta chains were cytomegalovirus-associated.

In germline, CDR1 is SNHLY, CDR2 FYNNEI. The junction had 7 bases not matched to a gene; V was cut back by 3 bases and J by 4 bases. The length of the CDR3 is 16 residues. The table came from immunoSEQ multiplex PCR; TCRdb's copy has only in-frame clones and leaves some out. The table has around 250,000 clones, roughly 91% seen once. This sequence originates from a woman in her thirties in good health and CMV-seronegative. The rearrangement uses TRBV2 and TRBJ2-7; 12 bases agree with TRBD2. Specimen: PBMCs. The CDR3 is CASSDRGLAGGYEQYF. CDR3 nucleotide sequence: TGTGCCAGCAGTGACAGGGGTCTAGCGGGAGGGTACGAGCAGTACTTC.